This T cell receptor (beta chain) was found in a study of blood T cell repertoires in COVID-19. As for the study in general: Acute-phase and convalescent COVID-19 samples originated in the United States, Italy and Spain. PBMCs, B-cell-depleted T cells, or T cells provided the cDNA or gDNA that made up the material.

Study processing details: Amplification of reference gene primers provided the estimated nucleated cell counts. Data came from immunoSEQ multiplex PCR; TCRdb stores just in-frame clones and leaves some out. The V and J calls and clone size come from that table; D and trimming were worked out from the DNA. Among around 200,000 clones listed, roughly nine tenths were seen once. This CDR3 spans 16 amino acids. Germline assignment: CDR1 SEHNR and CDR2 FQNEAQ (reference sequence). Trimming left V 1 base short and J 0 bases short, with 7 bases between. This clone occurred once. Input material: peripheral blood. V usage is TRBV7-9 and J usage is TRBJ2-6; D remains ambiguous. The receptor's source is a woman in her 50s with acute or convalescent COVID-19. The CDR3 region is CASSLDVYSGANVLTF. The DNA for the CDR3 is TGTGCCAGCAGCTTAGATGTGTACTCTGGGGCCAACGTCCTGACTTTC.